This T cell receptor beta chain was sequenced in a study of cytomegalovirus exposure and HLA in healthy donors. Overall study: Earlier, 110 million or so unique TCR beta sequences were recovered from some 200 million T cells by an analysis. Broader study findings: Immune exposure information available was restricted to CMV serostatus.

The germline gives CDR1 MDHEN, CDR2 SYDVKM. V shed 5 bases, J shed 4 bases, and the junction held 14 bases outside the gene matches. The CDR3 covers 17 residues. Donors were ostensibly healthy at sampling, although undocumented immune exposures were probable. Primers included in the PCR were 60 Vbeta and 13 Jbeta primers. Source study methods: The count from a later analysis was 79 million or so unique TCR beta chains, around 10 million of them shared. Clones were sequenced by immunoSEQ multiplex PCR, and TCRdb holds only the in-frame ones, with some missing. V and J calls and clone size are as listed in that table; D and trimming were resolved from the DNA. The table records 55,000 to 80,000 clones, approximately 75% of them present only once. This clone was seen only once. The antigen is not known.

This sequence joins TRBV28 and TRBJ2-3, with TRBD2 identical over 8 bases. This TCR was sampled from a woman in her thirties in good health and CMV-seronegative. The specimen was PBMCs. CDR3 amino acids: CASSNGIRGGAADTQYF. CDR3 DNA: TGTGCCAGCAGTAACGGTATCCGGGGGGGAGCGGCAGATACGCAGTATTTT.